Following are 10 T cell receptor beta chains from one sample sequenced in a study of CD8+ T cells in alopecia areata. Following RNA extraction, reverse transcription yielded cDNA that acted as the sequencing template. Clones were sequenced by immunoSEQ multiplex PCR, and TCRdb holds only the in-frame ones, with some missing. The sample records approximately 150,000 clones, roughly half being singletons. The source was CD4+ T cells sorted from blood, collected at week 0. The receptors stem from a human donor with alopecia areata.

The V and J genes are TRBV7-9 and TRBJ2-5; 9 bases are shared with TRBD2. The germline gives CDR1 SEHNR, CDR2 FQNEAQ (reference sequence). CDR3 size: 17 residues. V lost 1 base, J lost 4 bases, and 10 bases stayed unmatched. This chain's CDR3 is CASSLGLAGFGAETQYF. The CDR3 DNA sequence: TGTGCCAGCAGCTTAGGCCTAGCGGGATTTGGGGCAGAGACCCAGTACTTC.

The chain carries TRBV7-9 and TRBJ1-1, with D perhaps matching TRBD1 (5 bases). Germline V gene lookup returns CDR1 SEHNR and CDR2 FQNEAQ (reference sequence). With 5 bases removed from V and 5 bases from J, the gap between germline ends came to 18 bases. CDR3 size: 15 residues. CDR3 in amino acids: CASSPSRGVRTEAFF. In nucleotides, the CDR3 is TGTGCCAGCAGCCCTTCCCGAGGGGTTCGGACTGAAGCTTTCTTT.

The CDR3 region is CASSLPTQAVQYF. The CDR3 DNA sequence: TGTGCCAGCAGTCTACCTACGCAAGCGGTGCAGTACTTC. The chain recombines TRBV28 with TRBJ2-7, with TRBD2 as a possible D gene (5 bases). With 5 bases removed from V and 9 bases from J, the gap between germline ends came to 17 bases. This CDR3 contains 13 residues. Per germline, CDR1 MDHEN and CDR2 SYDVKM.

This clone came up a few times. In DNA, the CDR3 is TGCAGCGTTGGTGGGACTAGCGGGAGGAGCGATACGCAGTATTTT. This codes for CSVGGTSGRSDTQYF. V gene TRBV29-1 combines with J gene TRBJ2-3; 15 bases map to TRBD2. V lost 4 bases and J lost 6; bases outside the gene matches: 5. This CDR3 has 15 residues. Germline CDR1 SQVTM, CDR2 ANQGSEA.

This clone was recorded a few times. The chain recombines TRBV10-3 with TRBJ1-3; D gene unclear. The CDR3 is made up of 17 amino acids. V lost 4 bases and J 0 bases, leaving 16 bases between the germline ends. Looked up from germline, CDR1 is ENHRY and CDR2 is SYGVKD. The CDR3 nucleotides read TGTGCCATCAGTGCCTCTGGGTGGCTCAGCTCTGGAAACACCATATATTTT. Residues: CAISASGWLSSGNTIYF.

This chain uses TRBV7-2 with TRBJ2-7; maybe TRBD2 (5 bases). V was shortened by 3 bases and J by 0 bases, with 15 bases between the two germline ends. This CDR3 spans 16 amino acids. Germline CDR1 SGHTA, CDR2 FQGNSA. The CDR3 spells CASSFGGGRRSYEQYF. In nucleotides, the CDR3 is TGTGCCAGCAGCTTCGGAGGTGGAAGGCGCTCCTACGAGCAGTACTTC.

The chain links TRBV27 to TRBJ1-1; possibly TRBD1 for D (5 bases). Germline CDR1 is MNHEY and CDR2 is SMNVEV (reference sequence). Trimming removed 3 bases from V and 6 bases from J, with 14 bases in between. The CDR3 has 14 amino acids. For the CDR3, the DNA is TGTGCCAGCAGTTTTTCGGGGCATCGAGCTGAAGCTTTCTTT. This sequence encodes CASSFSGHRAEAFF.

The chain links TRBV29-1 to TRBJ2-7; D is perhaps TRBD1 (5 bases). Between the trimmed V and J ends, which lost 1 base and 4 bases, there was a span of 14 bases. This CDR3 has 14 amino acids. CDR1 is SQVTM, CDR2 ANQGSEA, per germline. CDR3 nucleotides: TGCAGCGTTGAAGTTTCAGGGAAACCATACGAGCAGTACTTC. It encodes CSVEVSGKPYEQYF.

This clone was found a few times. The gene calls are TRBV5-1 and TRBJ2-7; D remains unclear. The CDR3 is made up of 13 amino acids. CDR1 is SGHRS, CDR2 YFSETQ, per germline. Trimming took off 4 bases at V and 5 bases at J, with 13 bases between the two ends. For the CDR3, the DNA is TGCGCCAGCAGCCTGGCGGCCATGCACGAGCAGTACTTC. Protein sequence: CASSLAAMHEQYF.

The CDR3 nucleotides are TGTGCCATCAGTGATTCCGACACTAAGAACACTGAAGCTTTCTTT. Encoded protein: CAISDSDTKNTEAFF. The chain employs TRBV10-3 and TRBJ1-1; D remains ambiguous. The CDR3 is 15 residues long. Germline V gene data show CDR1 as ENHRY and CDR2 as SYGVKD. Trimming pared 3 bases from V and 1 base from J, leaving 12 bases between.